This T cell receptor (beta chain) was profiled in a study of CD8 T cells in Susac syndrome. Study context: Intravenous immunoglobulin alone or corticosteroids were being given to patients with Susac syndrome at blood draw, unless they were therapy-naive.

TEMRA cells were FACS-enriched, with CD8+ and CD4+ T cells isolated negatively. Germline assignment: CDR1 SGHRS and CDR2 YFSETQ. After removal of 1 base from V and 4 bases from J, the junction contained 4 bases not matched to a gene. The CDR3 is 15 residues long. When the RNA was reverse transcribed, random hexamers were used with an input of about 0.5 to 1 ug. TCRdb analysed the immunoSEQ multiplex PCR reads with MiXCR anew, one entry per CDR3 protein. This sample has about 130,000 distinct CDR3 sequences, with around 94% found just once. The chain is built from TRBV5-1 and TRBJ1-2; TRBD1 matches 10 bases. This TCR came from a human donor with Susac syndrome. Sequencing was performed on CD8+ T cells from PBMCs. CDR3 loop: CASSLTRTGGYGYTF. The CDR3 nucleotides are TGCGCCAGCAGCTTGACAAGGACAGGGGGCTATGGCTACACCTTC.